The clone carrying this TCR beta chain was counted between two and nine times. CDR1 KGHSH and CDR2 LQKENI come from the germline V gene. V was shortened by 6 bases and J by 5 bases, with 13 bases between the two germline ends. The CDR3 contains 13 residues. A TCRbeta library incorporating unique molecular identifiers was prepared. MiXCR was run by TCRdb on the PCR reads, yielding one entry per CDR3 protein. The repertoire holds under 450,000 distinct CDR3 sequences, with roughly 14% as singletons. This entry is derived from a study of T-cell reconstitution after alpha-beta-depleted transplantation in children.

This rearrangement joins TRBV18 to TRBJ2-5; the D is unclear. This TCR was sampled from a human donor who donated a stem cell graft to a child with Fanconi anemia. Sequenced material: PBMCs, taken from the stem cell graft. The CDR3 loop reads CASSGSRAETQYF. The CDR3 DNA follows: TGTGCCAGCTCGGGCTCCCGCGCGGAGACCCAGTACTTC. The variable domain in full, completed from reference TRBV18 and TRBJ2-5, reads NAGVMQNPRHLVRRRGQEARLRCSPMKGHSHVYWYRQLPEEGLKFMVYLQKENIIDESGMPKERFSAEFPKEGPSILRIQQVVRGDSAAYFCASSGSRAETQYFGPGTRLLVL.